This paragraph reports one TCR beta chain. What antigen it recognizes has not been identified. No qualities accompany the bases; no much larger clone lies one base away. CDR3 length: 15 amino acids, cysteine to phenylalanine. Here the CDR3 DNA is all that survives: 45 bases in frame from base 1. V loses 2 bases of germline sequence and J loses 2 bases, and the interval between the two ends is 10 bases. Based on the germline V gene, the CDR1 and CDR2 sequences are MDHEN and SYDVKM. This sample is part of a study of preoperative IRX-2 immunotherapy in early breast cancer (dated by TCRdb to between 2018 and 2021). Interpreted using the paper, the treatment or condition label stands for: preoperative locoregional IRX-2 cytokine immunotherapy. The samples were obtained from a phase Ib study that tested preoperative, locoregional IRX-2 cytokine immunotherapy designed to prime immune responses. Before surgery, IRX-2 was given to the donors, who were patients with early-stage breast cancer.

Library prep was done by the immunoSEQ multiplex PCR assay. Sourced from immuneACCESS, this table was stored by TCRdb with only in-frame sequences that have V and J called. A share of the clones is absent; for the studies checked, an unresolved V gene accounts for under half, and the remainder has no known explanation. The sample yields approximately 38,000 clones; about four fifths were counted once. Around 1.4% of the sample is taken by the ten largest. The source of this sequence is a human donor with breast cancer. This receptor chain uses TRBV28 and TRBJ1-5; a tentative D match to TRBD1 spans 5 bases. The material was lymph node tissue, obtained after IRX-2 immunotherapy. The DNA reads as follows: TGTGCCAGCAGTTTAAGGGGAGGGGGCAATCAGCCCCAGCATTTT. Its product reads: CASSLRGGGNQPQHF.